These 19 T cell receptor beta chains share one sample of origin, sequenced in a study of identifying expanded T cells in peripheral blood. The data were produced by immunoSEQ multiplex PCR, yet TCRdb's version contains in-frame clones alone and is incomplete. The table has around 94,000 clones, 70% to 90% seen once. Sequences were obtained from blood. The receptors were gathered from a person aged 18 to 75 in good health.

This clone was recorded once. This chain connects TRBV7-2 to TRBJ1-6; perhaps TRBD1 as D (5 bases). This CDR3 comprises 19 residues. V lost 2 bases and J 9 bases, leaving 26 bases between the germline ends. Germline loops: CDR1 SGHTA, CDR2 FQGNSA. CDR3 DNA sequence: TGTGCCAGCAGCTTATGTGAGGGGTGTTCCAGGGTGATTTTTTCACCCCTCCACTTT. Translating it yields CASSLCEGCSRVIFSPLHF.

V is TRBV7-2 and J is TRBJ2-7; D call uncertain. Trimming removed 1 base at V and 4 bases at J, with 14 bases between. Germline CDR1 is SGHTA and CDR2 is FQGNSA. CDR3 length: 15 amino acids. Written as DNA, the CDR3 is TGTGCCAGCAGCTTAGGGTTTGCCACGGCTTACGAGCAGTACTTC. Translated: CASSLGFATAYEQYF.

J is TRBJ1-2 and V is TRBV7-8; possibly TRBD1 for D (5 bases). In germline, CDR1 is SGHVS, CDR2 FQNEAQ. The CDR3 runs to 15 residues. V lost 3 bases, J lost 3 bases, and 14 bases lay in between. CDR3 nucleotide sequence: TGTGCCAGCAGCTTGGAGTTGGGGGGTCACTATGGCTACACCTTC. Protein: CASSLELGGHYGYTF.

The chain links TRBV18 to TRBJ1-1; TRBD1 matches at 7 bases. The germline gives CDR1 KGHSH, CDR2 LQKENI. This CDR3 is 14 amino acids long. Trimming at V came to 5 bases and at J to 5 bases, leaving 8 bases not matched to a gene. CDR3 sequence: CASSTNRGETEAFF. The CDR3 DNA sequence: TGTGCCAGCTCAACAAACAGGGGAGAAACTGAAGCTTTCTTT.

V and J are TRBV23-1 and TRBJ1-2; tentative D call: TRBD1 (5 bases). TRBV23-1 is labeled an ORF, and its function is uncertain. With 0 bases removed from V and 4 bases from J, the gap between germline ends came to 15 bases. The CDR3 spans 16 residues. The CDR3 spells CASSQSGHRRLYGYTF. Written as DNA, the CDR3 is TGCGCCAGCAGTCAATCGGGTCACAGGCGACTCTATGGCTACACCTTC.

This chain links TRBV7-9 with TRBJ2-7; unclear D gene. The CDR3 runs to 11 residues. Germline assignment: CDR1 SEHNR and CDR2 FQNEAQ (reference sequence). Trimming took off 6 bases at V and 4 bases at J, with 7 bases between the two ends. The CDR3 coding sequence is TGTGCCAGCAGGGGGTTGTACGAGCAGTACTTC. This translates into CASRGLYEQYF.

This clone was detected only a few times. The chain couples TRBV30 to TRBJ1-3; D remains unclear. V lost 0 bases and J 8 bases, leaving 8 bases between the germline ends. CDR1 GTSNPN and CDR2 SVGIG come from the germline V gene (reference sequence). The CDR3 has 12 residues. CDR3 nucleotide sequence: TGTGCCTGGAGTGTAAGTCGTGACACCATATATTTT. Protein: CAWSVSRDTIYF.

This chain joins TRBV7-9 and TRBJ1-1; TRBD1 might be the D (5 bases). Looked up from germline, CDR1 is SEHNR and CDR2 is FQNEAQ (reference sequence). The CDR3 spans 14 residues. The germline V and J ends were trimmed by 5 bases and 5 bases, with 15 bases remaining between them. The CDR3 DNA follows: TGTGCCAGCAGCCTAGGGACCACGGGGACTGAAGCTTTCTTT. It specifies CASSLGTTGTEAFF.

The CDR3 nucleotides are TGCGCCAGCAGCTTGGTGGGCTTCCAACCTTACAATGAGCAGTTCTTC. Translating it yields CASSLVGFQPYNEQFF. This chain links TRBV5-1 with TRBJ2-1; D gene unclear. CDR1 and CDR2 from the germline V gene are SGHRS and YFSETQ. Trimming left V 0 bases short and J 4 bases short, with 14 bases between. The CDR3 runs 16 residues.

V is TRBV30 and J is TRBJ2-7, with 7 bases lining up with TRBD1. The germline V gene encodes CDR1 GTSNPN and CDR2 SVGIG (reference sequence). CDR3 length equals 13 residues. Losses at the gene ends were 2 bases for V and 2 bases for J; bases not matched to a gene: 3. CDR3 nucleotides: TGTGCCTGGAGTCCGGGACAGACCTACGAGCAGTACTTC. Translated: CAWSPGQTYEQYF.

V usage is TRBV6-5 and J usage is TRBJ2-7; D is perhaps TRBD1 (6 bases). The CDR3 sequence is 15 residues long. The germline CDR1 and CDR2 sequences are MNHEY and SVGAGI. Between the trimmed V and J ends, which lost 4 bases and 1 base, there was a span of 14 bases. The DNA for the CDR3 is TGTGCCAGCAGTTCGGCAGGGGCCGAGTCCTACGAGCAGTACTTC. Protein: CASSSAGAESYEQYF.

The rearrangement links TRBV19 to TRBJ1-1; 8 bases match TRBD1. CDR3 size: 17 residues. Germline CDR1 LNHDA, CDR2 SQIVND (reference sequence). V was clipped by 3 bases and J by 1 base; unmatched bases: 10. The CDR3: CASSIPQGAWGNTEAFF. The CDR3 DNA follows: TGTGCCAGTAGTATTCCCCAGGGGGCGTGGGGGAACACTGAAGCTTTCTTT.

The chain links TRBV15 to TRBJ2-3; D unclear. Trimming took off 4 bases at V and 10 bases at J, with 15 bases between the two ends. The CDR3 contains 13 residues. Looked up from germline, CDR1 is LNHNV and CDR2 is YYDKDF (reference sequence). The CDR3 here is CATSTDPGRPQYF. CDR3 bases: TGTGCCACCAGCACAGACCCCGGCCGCCCGCAGTATTTT. Full variable domain (remainder filled in from reference TRBV15 and TRBJ2-3): DAMVIQNPRYQVTQFGKPVTLSCSQTLNHNVMYWYQQKSSQAPKLLFHYYDKDFNNEADTPDNFQSRRPNTSFCFLDIRSPGLGDTAMYLCATSTDPGRPQYFGPGTRLTVL.

J is TRBJ2-7 and V is TRBV7-2, with D hard to call. From germline, CDR1 is SGHTA and CDR2 FQGNSA. V was pared by 0 bases and J by 3 bases, with 12 bases between. The CDR3 totals 15 residues. The CDR3 nucleotides read TGTGCCAGCAGCTTAGCGGGCCCGTCCCGCTACGAGCAGTACTTC. This codes for CASSLAGPSRYEQYF.

The gene calls are TRBV7-9 and TRBJ1-6, with 7 bases lining up with TRBD1. Germline loops: CDR1 SEHNR, CDR2 FQNEAQ (reference sequence). The CDR3 has 17 residues. The V segment lost 5 bases and the J segment 7 bases; nucleotides outside the gene matches: 14. As DNA, the CDR3 is TGTGCCAGCAGCCCTCTGCACAGGGGCTCCTGGAATTCACCCCTCCACTTT. It encodes CASSPLHRGSWNSPLHF.

A word on this clone: Compared with germline, one end of the junction differs, possibly owing to a read error. The chain joins TRBV5-1 to TRBJ1-2, with D maybe TRBD1 (5 bases). CDR1 and CDR2 from the germline V gene are SGHRS and YFSETQ. The CDR3 consists of 14 residues. CDR3 DNA sequence: TGCGTCAGCAGGGCCCGTTTAGACAACTATGGCTACACCTTC. Translating it yields CVSRARLDNYGYTF.

Notes on this clone: A read error may produce the germline difference seen at one junction end. The rearrangement joins TRBV18 to TRBJ2-1; D may be TRBD1 (6 bases). Germline CDR1 is KGHSH and CDR2 is LQKENI. The CDR3 is made up of 14 amino acids. The CDR3 reads CASSPGSRGNEQFF. CDR3 sequence (DNA): TGTGCCAGTTCACCAGGCAGCAGGGGCAATGAGCAGTTCTTC.

This clone appeared a few times. Different DNA sequences within this sample yield the same CDR3. The V gene is TRBV11-2, the J gene TRBJ1-5, with D hard to call. The V end lost 3 bases, the J end lost 0 bases, and 3 bases lay between the germline ends. The CDR3 is 13 residues long. Germline CDR1 is SGHAT and CDR2 is FQNNGV. The CDR3 region is CASSLRSNQPQHF. Written as DNA, the CDR3 is TGTGCCAGCAGCTTGCGTAGCAATCAGCCCCAGCATTTT.

The chain couples TRBV11-2 to TRBJ2-5; D is ambiguous. This CDR3 has 13 residues. V lost 1 base, J lost 2 bases, and 5 bases lay in between. Germline-derived CDR1 and CDR2 are SGHAT and FQNNGV. CDR3 loop: CASSLVRQETQYF. The CDR3 bases are TGTGCCAGCAGCTTAGTCAGACAAGAGACCCAGTACTTC.